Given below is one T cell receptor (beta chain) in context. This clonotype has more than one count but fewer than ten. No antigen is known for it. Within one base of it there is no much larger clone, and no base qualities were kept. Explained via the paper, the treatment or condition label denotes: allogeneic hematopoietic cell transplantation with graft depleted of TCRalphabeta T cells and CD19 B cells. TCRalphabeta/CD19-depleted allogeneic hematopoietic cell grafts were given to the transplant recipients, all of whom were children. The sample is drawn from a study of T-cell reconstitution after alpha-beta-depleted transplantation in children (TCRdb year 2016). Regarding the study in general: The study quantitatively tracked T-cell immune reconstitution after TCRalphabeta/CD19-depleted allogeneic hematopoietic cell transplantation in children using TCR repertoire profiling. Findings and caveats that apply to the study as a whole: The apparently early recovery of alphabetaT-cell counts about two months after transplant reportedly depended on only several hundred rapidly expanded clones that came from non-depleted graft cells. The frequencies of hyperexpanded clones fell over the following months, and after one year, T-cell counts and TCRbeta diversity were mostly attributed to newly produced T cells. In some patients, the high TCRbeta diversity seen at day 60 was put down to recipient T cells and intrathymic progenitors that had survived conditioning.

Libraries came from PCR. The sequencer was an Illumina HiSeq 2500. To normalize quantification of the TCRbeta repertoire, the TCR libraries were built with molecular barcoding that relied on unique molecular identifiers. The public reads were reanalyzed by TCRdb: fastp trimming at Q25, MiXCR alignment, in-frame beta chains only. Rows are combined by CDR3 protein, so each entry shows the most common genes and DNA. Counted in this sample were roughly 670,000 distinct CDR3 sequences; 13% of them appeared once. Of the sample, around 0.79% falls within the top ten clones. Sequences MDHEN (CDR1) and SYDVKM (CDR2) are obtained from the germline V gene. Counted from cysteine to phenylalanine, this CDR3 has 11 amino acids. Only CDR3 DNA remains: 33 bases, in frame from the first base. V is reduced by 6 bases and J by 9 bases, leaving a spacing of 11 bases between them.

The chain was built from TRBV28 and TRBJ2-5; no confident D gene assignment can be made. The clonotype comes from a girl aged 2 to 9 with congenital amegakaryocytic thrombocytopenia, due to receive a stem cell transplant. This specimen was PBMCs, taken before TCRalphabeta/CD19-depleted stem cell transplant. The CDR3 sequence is CASRNQVSQYF. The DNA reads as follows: TGTGCCAGCAGGAATCAGGTCTCCCAGTACTTC.